This T cell receptor beta chain appears in the sequencing data of a study of CD4 T cells in relation to SARS-CoV-2 and coronaviruses. The germline V gene has CDR1 SGHDN and CDR2 FVKESK. With 0 bases removed from V and 0 bases from J, the gap between germline ends came to 13 bases. The CDR3 contains 17 residues. With respect to this clone: Its antigen is as yet unknown.

Assay used: immunoSEQ multiplex PCR; TCRdb lists only in-frame clones, some missing. The table records 9,000 to 13,000 clones, around 70% of them present only once. Unexposed donor CD4+ T cells date from about 2011-2018, before the COVID-19 pandemic. The cells were cultured for about ten days before CD4+ T cells were isolated. This sequence was found in a human donor in good health. This rearrangement joins TRBV14 to TRBJ2-3, with a tentative D call TRBD1 (6 bases). The material sequenced was CD4+ T cells from PBMCs, cultured in vitro. The CDR3 DNA is TGTGCCAGCAGCCAAGATTGGGGGCACCACAGCACAGATACGCAGTATTTT. Protein product: CASSQDWGHHSTDTQYF. Drawing the rest from reference TRBV14 and TRBJ2-3, the complete variable domain is EAGVTQFPSHSVIEKGQTVTLRCDPISGHDNLYWYRRVMGKEIKFLLHFVKESKQDESGMPNNRFLAERTGGTYSTLKVQPAELEDSGVYFCASSQDWGHHSTDTQYFGPGTRLTVL.